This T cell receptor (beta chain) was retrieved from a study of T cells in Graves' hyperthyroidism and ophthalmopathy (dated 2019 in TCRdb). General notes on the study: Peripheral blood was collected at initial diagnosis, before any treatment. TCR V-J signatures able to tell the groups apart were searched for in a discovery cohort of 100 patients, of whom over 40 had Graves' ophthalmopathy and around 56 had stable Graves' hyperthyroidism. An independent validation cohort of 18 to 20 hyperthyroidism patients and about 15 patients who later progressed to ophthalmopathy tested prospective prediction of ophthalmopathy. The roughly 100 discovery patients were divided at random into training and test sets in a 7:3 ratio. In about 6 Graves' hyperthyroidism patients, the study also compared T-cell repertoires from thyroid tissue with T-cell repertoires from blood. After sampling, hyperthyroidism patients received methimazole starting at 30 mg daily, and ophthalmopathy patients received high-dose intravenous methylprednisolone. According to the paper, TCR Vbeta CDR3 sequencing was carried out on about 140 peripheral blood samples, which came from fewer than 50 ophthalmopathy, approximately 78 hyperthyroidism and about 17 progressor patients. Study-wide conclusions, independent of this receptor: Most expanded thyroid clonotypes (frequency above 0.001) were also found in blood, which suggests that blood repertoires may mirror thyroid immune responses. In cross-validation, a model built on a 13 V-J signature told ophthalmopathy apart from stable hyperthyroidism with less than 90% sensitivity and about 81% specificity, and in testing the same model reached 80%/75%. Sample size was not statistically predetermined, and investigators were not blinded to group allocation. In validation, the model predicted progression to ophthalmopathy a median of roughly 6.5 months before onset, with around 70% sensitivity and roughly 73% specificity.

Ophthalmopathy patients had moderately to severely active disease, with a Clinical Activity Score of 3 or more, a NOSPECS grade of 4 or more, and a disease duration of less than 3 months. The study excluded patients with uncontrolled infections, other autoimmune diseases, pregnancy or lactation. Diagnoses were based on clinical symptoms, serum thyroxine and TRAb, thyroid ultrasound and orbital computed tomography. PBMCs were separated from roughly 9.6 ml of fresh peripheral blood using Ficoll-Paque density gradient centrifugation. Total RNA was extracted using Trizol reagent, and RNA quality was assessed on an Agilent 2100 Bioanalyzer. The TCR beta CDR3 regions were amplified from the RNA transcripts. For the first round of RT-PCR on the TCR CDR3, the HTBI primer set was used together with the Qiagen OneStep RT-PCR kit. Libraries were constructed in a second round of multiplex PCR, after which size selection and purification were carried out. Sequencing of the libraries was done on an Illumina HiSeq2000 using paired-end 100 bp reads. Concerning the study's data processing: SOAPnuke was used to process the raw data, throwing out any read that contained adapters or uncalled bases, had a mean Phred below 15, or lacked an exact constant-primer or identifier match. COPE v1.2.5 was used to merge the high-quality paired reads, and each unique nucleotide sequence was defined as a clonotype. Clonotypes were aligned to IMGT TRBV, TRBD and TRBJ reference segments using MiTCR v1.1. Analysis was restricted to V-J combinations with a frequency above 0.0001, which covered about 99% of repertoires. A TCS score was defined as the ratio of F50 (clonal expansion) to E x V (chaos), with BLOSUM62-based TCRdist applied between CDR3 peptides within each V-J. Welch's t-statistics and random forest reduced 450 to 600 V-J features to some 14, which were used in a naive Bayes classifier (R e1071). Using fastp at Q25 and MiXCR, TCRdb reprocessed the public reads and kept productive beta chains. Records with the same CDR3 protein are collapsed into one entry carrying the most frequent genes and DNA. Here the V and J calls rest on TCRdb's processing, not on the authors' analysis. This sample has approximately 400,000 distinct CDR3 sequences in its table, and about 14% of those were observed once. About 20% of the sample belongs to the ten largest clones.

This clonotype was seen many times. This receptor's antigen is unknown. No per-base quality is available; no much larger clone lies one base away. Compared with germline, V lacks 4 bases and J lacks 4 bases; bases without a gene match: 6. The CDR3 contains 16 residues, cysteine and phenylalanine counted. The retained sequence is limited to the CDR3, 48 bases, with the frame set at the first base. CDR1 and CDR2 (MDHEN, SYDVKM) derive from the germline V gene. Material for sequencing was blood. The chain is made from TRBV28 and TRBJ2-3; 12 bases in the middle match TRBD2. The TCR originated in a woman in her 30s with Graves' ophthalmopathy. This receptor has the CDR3 CASSYPLAGGPDTQYF. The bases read TGTGCCAGCAGTTACCCTCTAGCGGGGGGGCCAGATACGCAGTATTTT.